A selection of T cell receptor beta chains follows, all from one sample in a study of graft-versus-host responses after intestinal transplantation. Method: immunoSEQ multiplex PCR; TCRdb's copy keeps in-frame clones and lacks some. The table lists 35,000 to 40,000 clones, around 87% of them singletons. Specimen: ileum tissue, collected about 28 weeks after intestinal transplant. The source of these receptors is a human patient who received an intestinal transplant, so some T cells may come from the graft donor. Both conserved end residues are part of each CDR3. Fields, in order: clone size, D gene, V gene, J gene, CDR3 DNA, CDR3 protein. A D gene is named only where the DNA matches it firmly. The size of a clone is reported for some rows only, either as once, few or many, or as a class for expanded clones.

-	-	TRBV19	TRBJ2-1	TGTGCCAGTACTCCAGGCCTGGTGCGGCAGGGTGCCTACAATGAGCAGTTCTTC	CASTPGLVRQGAYNEQFF
-	TRBD1	TRBV4-2	TRBJ2-5	TGTGCCAGCAGCCAAGGACAGGGGGCGGCCTCGCAAGAGACCCAGTACTTC	CASSQGQGAASQETQYF
-	-	TRBV28	TRBJ2-7	TGTGCCAGCAGTGCGGGCGGGGAAGGGGACTACGAGCAGTACTTC	CASSAGGEGDYEQYF
-	-	TRBV5-1	TRBJ2-2	TGCGCCAGCAGCTTCCGAACAGGGCCGCGGGAGCTGTTTTTT	CASSFRTGPRELFF
-	-	TRBV11-2	TRBJ2-5	TGTGCCAGCAGCCCGGGCCTTCAAAAAGAGACCCAGTACTTC	CASSPGLQKETQYF
-	-	TRBV4-2	TRBJ1-1	TGTGCCAGCAGCTTCGGCAGTAGCACTGAAGCTTTCTTT	CASSFGSSTEAFF
-	-	TRBV11-1	TRBJ2-7	TGTGCCAGCAGCTTCCAGGTGGGCGAGCAGTACTTC	CASSFQVGEQYF
-	TRBD1	TRBV5-1	TRBJ1-6	TGCGCCAGCAGCCCGGGACAGGGGACGGGCTTTAATTCACCCCTCCACTTT	CASSPGQGTGFNSPLHF
-	-	TRBV4-1	TRBJ2-3	TGCGCCAGCAGCCAAGATGGGGGAGCGAACACAGATACGCAGTATTTT	CASSQDGGANTDTQYF
-	TRBD2	TRBV13	TRBJ2-3	TGTGCCAGCAGCATACGAGGACTAGCGGGAGGGTTAGGCACAGATACGCAGTATTTT	CASSIRGLAGGLGTDTQYF
once	-	TRBV19	TRBJ2-2	TGTGCCAGCAGACAGATTAACACCGGGGAGCTGTTTTTT	CASRQINTGELFF
-	-	TRBV4-1	TRBJ2-7	TGCGCCAGCAGCCAACTGGCGGACCGCTCCTACGAGCAGTACTTC	CASSQLADRSYEQYF
-	-	TRBV9	TRBJ2-2	TGTGCCAGCACGCCACGAGGGGTCCCCGGGGAGCTGTTTTTT	CASTPRGVPGELFF
-	-	TRBV15	TRBJ2-3	TGTGCCACCAGCAGAGATCGTCCGGGGATCGGCACAGATACGCAGTATTTT	CATSRDRPGIGTDTQYF
-	TRBD2	TRBV11-3	TRBJ2-1	TGTGCCAGCAGCTCACGGCGGGAGCTCACGGGTGAGCAGTTCTTC	CASSSRRELTGEQFF
-	TRBD1	TRBV30	TRBJ2-5	TGTGCCTGGGGCAGGGGGCTCGGAGACGAGACCCAGTACTTC	CAWGRGLGDETQYF
-	TRBD2	TRBV5-1	TRBJ2-1	TGCGCCAGCAGCCCGCTAGCGGGAGGCTACAATGAGCAGTTCTTC	CASSPLAGGYNEQFF
-	TRBD2	TRBV5-1	TRBJ2-1	TGCGCCAGCAGCCAAGGACTAGCGGGAGTTGATGAGCAGTTCTTC	CASSQGLAGVDEQFF
-	TRBD2	TRBV11-2	TRBJ2-7	TGTGCCAGCAGGGCTAGCGGCTACGAGCAGTACTTC	CASRASGYEQYF
-	-	TRBV7-9	TRBJ2-1	TGTGCCAGCAGACCTAGGACAGTAACCTACAATGAGCAGTTCTTC	CASRPRTVTYNEQFF
-	-	TRBV7-9	TRBJ2-5	TGTGCCAGCAGCTCCCCGACCTCAGGGTGGCGAGAGACCCAGTACTTC	CASSSPTSGWRETQYF
-	TRBD1	TRBV28	TRBJ2-7	TGTGCCAGCAGGTACCGGGACAGGTCCTACGAGCAGTACTTC	CASRYRDRSYEQYF